This T cell receptor beta chain stems from a study of identical twins. Whole-study findings and limits: Zero-insertion analyses could be partly confounded by invariant MAIT and iNKT cells. In beta out-of-frame sequences, the excess sharing between twins was weaker. Cord blood beta clonotypes present at high abundance carried fewer insertions; no such pattern appeared in memory repertoires.

This clonotype turned up a few times. The antigen is undetermined. From germline, CDR1 is ENHRY and CDR2 SYGVKD. The CDR3 contains 15 residues. J gave up 1 base and V 6 bases, and 6 bases lay outside the gene matches. Each cDNA held unique molecular identifiers, and template switching gave it a universal primer site. Using its own MiXCR run on the 5' RACE reads, TCRdb lists one record per CDR3 protein. The sample records about 460,000 distinct CDR3 sequences, 12% to 15% being singletons. These same data were also listed under a study on yellow fever vaccine responses in identical twins.

Sequenced material: CD4+ T cells sorted from blood. The receptor comes from a woman in her late teens or twenties in good health. The rearrangement uses TRBV10-3 and TRBJ2-3; 8 bases are shared with TRBD1. The CDR3 protein is CAISLTGAGTDTQYF. The CDR3 DNA sequence: TGTGCCATCAGCCTGACAGGGGCTGGCACAGATACGCAGTATTTT.